A selection of T cell receptor beta chains follows, all from one sample in a study of blood T cell repertoires in COVID-19. Here immunoSEQ multiplex PCR was the method, and the copy in TCRdb shows in-frame clones only, minus some. In the table there are about 150,000 clones, around 90% of which are singletons. The source material was peripheral blood. These receptors all come from a human donor in a cohort sampled during active COVID-19. Both conserved end residues are part of each CDR3. D genes are given only for firm matches. Clone size is not always given. Where it is, it says once, few, many or a class for expanded clones.

d_gene: TRBD1; len: 16; j_gene: TRBJ2-7; v_gene: TRBV6-1; abundance: -; CDR3nt: TGTGCCAGCAGTGAAGCTGACAGGGTGAGCTCCTACGAGCAGTACTTC; CDR3aa: CASSEADRVSSYEQYF
d_gene: TRBD1; len: 14; j_gene: TRBJ2-5; v_gene: TRBV28; abundance: -; CDR3nt: TGTGCCAGCATTCAGGCAGGGGGCGTCGAGACCCAGTACTTC; CDR3aa: CASIQAGGVETQYF
d_gene: TRBD1; len: 14; j_gene: TRBJ2-5; v_gene: TRBV28; abundance: -; CDR3nt: TGTGCCAGCAGCCCCACAGGGGGCCAAGAGACCCAGTACTTC; CDR3aa: CASSPTGGQETQYF
d_gene: -; len: 14; j_gene: TRBJ1-4; v_gene: TRBV6-5; abundance: -; CDR3nt: TGTGCCAGCAGTTCCCGGGTGGCTAATGAAAAACTGTTTTTT; CDR3aa: CASSSRVANEKLFF
d_gene: TRBD1; len: 15; j_gene: TRBJ2-1; v_gene: TRBV5-1; abundance: -; CDR3nt: TGCGCCAGCAGCTCGGGACAGGTGTCCTACAATGAGCAGTTCTTC; CDR3aa: CASSSGQVSYNEQFF
d_gene: TRBD1; len: 15; j_gene: TRBJ2-1; v_gene: TRBV24-1; abundance: -; CDR3nt: TGTGCCACCAGTGACCGGGACAGGGATATCAATGAGCAGTTCTTC; CDR3aa: CATSDRDRDINEQFF
d_gene: TRBD2; len: 17; j_gene: TRBJ2-7; v_gene: TRBV10-3; abundance: once; CDR3nt: TGTGCCATCAGTCGGACTAGCGGTAGGACGGCTTCCTACGAGCAGTACTTC; CDR3aa: CAISRTSGRTASYEQYF
d_gene: TRBD1; len: 14; j_gene: TRBJ2-4; v_gene: TRBV19; abundance: -; CDR3nt: TGTGCCAGTAGTGTGGGACAGCAGCGCGACATTCAGTACTTC; CDR3aa: CASSVGQQRDIQYF
d_gene: TRBD1; len: 13; j_gene: TRBJ1-2; v_gene: TRBV10-3; abundance: few; CDR3nt: TGTGCCATCAGCCGGGGACAGGGACTTAGCTACACCTTC; CDR3aa: CAISRGQGLSYTF
d_gene: -; len: 13; j_gene: TRBJ2-7; v_gene: TRBV7-2; abundance: -; CDR3nt: TGTGCCAGCAGCTTACAGCGAACCTACGAGCAGTACTTC; CDR3aa: CASSLQRTYEQYF
d_gene: -; len: 11; j_gene: TRBJ1-1; v_gene: TRBV30; abundance: few; CDR3nt: TGTGCCTGGAAAGCTGGCACTGAAGCTTTCTTT; CDR3aa: CAWKAGTEAFF
d_gene: TRBD1; len: 14; j_gene: TRBJ1-1; v_gene: TRBV28; abundance: -; CDR3nt: TGTGCCAGCAGTTTATGGACAGGGAGCACTGAAGCTTTCTTT; CDR3aa: CASSLWTGSTEAFF
d_gene: -; len: 14; j_gene: TRBJ1-4; v_gene: TRBV5-4; abundance: -; CDR3nt: TGTGCCAGCAGTAAGAGCGCAACTAATGAAAAACTGTTTTTT; CDR3aa: CASSKSATNEKLFF
d_gene: -; len: 14; j_gene: TRBJ2-5; v_gene: TRBV19; abundance: once; CDR3nt: TGTGCCGGTAGACAGCGGTTCCTTCAAGAGACCCAGTACTTC; CDR3aa: CAGRQRFLQETQYF